The rows below give T cell receptor beta chains drawn from one sample of a study of cytomegalovirus exposure and HLA in healthy donors. Clones were sequenced by immunoSEQ multiplex PCR, and TCRdb holds only the in-frame ones, with some missing. The sample carries some 180,000 clones, about 80% recorded once. The specimen was PBMCs. The receptors originated from a man aged 25-45 years in good health and CMV-seronegative. Each CDR3 is given with its conserved first and last residue.

v_gene: TRBV29-1; j_gene: TRBJ2-7; CDR3aa: CSVIAQVEQYF
v_gene: TRBV7-3; j_gene: TRBJ2-6; CDR3aa: CASSMTGSGANVLTF
v_gene: TRBV7-3; j_gene: TRBJ2-3; CDR3aa: CASRNSGTGTDTQYF
v_gene: TRBV19; j_gene: TRBJ2-7; CDR3aa: CASTPGTPSDRSYEQYF
v_gene: TRBV6-1; j_gene: TRBJ2-7; CDR3aa: CASSIRDSYEQYF
v_gene: TRBV29-1; j_gene: TRBJ2-7; CDR3aa: CSVSLGQGLGEQYF
v_gene: TRBV11-2; j_gene: TRBJ2-5; CDR3aa: CASSSWTVGVEETQYF
v_gene: TRBV10-1; j_gene: TRBJ2-1; CDR3aa: CASSESGHGIYNEQFF
v_gene: TRBV5-4; j_gene: TRBJ2-2; CDR3aa: CASSAGTSGRAAGELFF
v_gene: TRBV19; j_gene: TRBJ2-1; CDR3aa: CATAEAFEQFF
v_gene: TRBV10-2; j_gene: TRBJ1-4; CDR3aa: CASRLDYSEKLFF
v_gene: TRBV9; j_gene: TRBJ2-3; CDR3aa: CASSVGAVSTDTQYF
v_gene: TRBV19; j_gene: TRBJ1-5; CDR3aa: CASSIFGAGAMRGNQPQHF
v_gene: TRBV28; j_gene: TRBJ1-2; CDR3aa: CASSPPFYRGQMYGYTF
v_gene: TRBV11-3; j_gene: TRBJ2-7; CDR3aa: CASSKGQSSYEQYF
v_gene: TRBV5-5; j_gene: TRBJ1-1; CDR3aa: CASSLWAQNTEAFF
v_gene: TRBV19; j_gene: TRBJ2-2; CDR3aa: CASSGSQGWAGELFF
v_gene: TRBV5-1; j_gene: TRBJ2-5; CDR3aa: CASSLVPPETQYF
v_gene: TRBV5-4; j_gene: TRBJ1-4; CDR3aa: CASSSSTANEKLFF
v_gene: TRBV29-1; j_gene: TRBJ1-2; CDR3aa: CSVVSRDYGYTF
v_gene: TRBV14; j_gene: TRBJ2-7; CDR3aa: CASSRGTSGNYEQYF
v_gene: TRBV9; j_gene: TRBJ2-5; CDR3aa: CASSVATTGQETQYF
v_gene: TRBV28; j_gene: TRBJ2-1; CDR3aa: CASRLGLAAYNEQFF
v_gene: TRBV5-1; j_gene: .; CDR3aa: CASSPRSRDYEQYF
v_gene: TRBV6-6; j_gene: TRBJ2-7; CDR3aa: CASSYSMEGSYEQYF
v_gene: TRBV5-1; j_gene: TRBJ2-1; CDR3aa: CASSLGGIRLAGLSYNEQFF
v_gene: TRBV4-2; j_gene: TRBJ2-3; CDR3aa: CASSQEAPTDTQYF
v_gene: TRBV28; j_gene: TRBJ2-1; CDR3aa: CASSLWRLADGNEQFF
v_gene: TRBV6-5; j_gene: TRBJ2-2; CDR3aa: CASSPRSSFTGELFF
v_gene: TRBV30; j_gene: TRBJ2-7; CDR3aa: CAWKGLAGRVQQYF
v_gene: TRBV4-1; j_gene: TRBJ2-5; CDR3aa: CASSETGGAETQYF
v_gene: TRBV6-6; j_gene: TRBJ2-1; CDR3aa: CASGSLVYEQFF
v_gene: TRBV4-1; j_gene: TRBJ2-3; CDR3aa: CASSQDPTGLSTDTQYF
v_gene: TRBV7-6; j_gene: TRBJ2-3; CDR3aa: CASSLVVAGGPDTQYF
v_gene: TRBV11-3; j_gene: TRBJ2-1; CDR3aa: CASSPSGGDEQFF
v_gene: TRBV19; j_gene: TRBJ2-4; CDR3aa: CASSMGGEVGNIQYF
v_gene: TRBV5-6; j_gene: TRBJ2-5; CDR3aa: CASRLQGAEITQYF
v_gene: TRBV5-1; j_gene: TRBJ2-3; CDR3aa: CASSRGTSGSGFLTDTQYF
v_gene: TRBV5-4; j_gene: TRBJ1-1; CDR3aa: CASSDAQGVITEAFF
v_gene: TRBV25-1; j_gene: TRBJ1-4; CDR3aa: CASSGQRDRGEKLFF
v_gene: TRBV4-1; j_gene: TRBJ2-1; CDR3aa: CASSQAGLAGGNEQFF
v_gene: TRBV7-3; j_gene: TRBJ1-2; CDR3aa: CASSLGQGSGYTF
v_gene: TRBV9; j_gene: TRBJ2-7; CDR3aa: CASSDGTGNTYEQYF
v_gene: TRBV12-5; j_gene: TRBJ2-3; CDR3aa: CASGLHPDSPDTQYF
v_gene: TRBV10-1; j_gene: TRBJ2-2; CDR3aa: CASSESQGTGELFF
v_gene: TRBV27; j_gene: TRBJ2-7; CDR3aa: CASSSQGVGYEQYF
v_gene: TRBV4-1; j_gene: TRBJ2-7; CDR3aa: CASSPRAGGRSYEQYF
v_gene: TRBV27; j_gene: TRBJ1-5; CDR3aa: CASRPGLSNQPQHF
v_gene: TRBV6-5; j_gene: TRBJ1-1; CDR3aa: CASSYSAILNTEAFF
v_gene: TRBV29-1; j_gene: TRBJ1-1; CDR3aa: CSVGQGLNTEAFF
v_gene: TRBV9; j_gene: TRBJ2-5; CDR3aa: CASSGGALSLYQETQYF
v_gene: TRBV5-4; j_gene: TRBJ2-2; CDR3aa: CASSLDATEELFF
v_gene: TRBV2; j_gene: TRBJ2-7; CDR3aa: CASKFDRDRFEQYF
v_gene: TRBV5-4; j_gene: TRBJ2-1; CDR3aa: CASSLVYRNNEQFF